What follows are 4 T cell receptor beta chains derived from one specimen sequenced in a study of vaccination effects on CD4 cells after COVID-19. ViraFEST assay sequencing came after antigen-specific CD4+ T cells were expanded with viral peptide pools. Scientists isolated CD4+ T cells after an approximately 11-day culture period ended. Participants received two doses of either the BNT162b2 or mRNA-1273 vaccine. This table comes from immunoSEQ multiplex PCR, and its TCRdb copy is limited to in-frame clones, with some not included. Counted here are roughly 16,000 clones, roughly 76% occurring once; the ten biggest clones make up about 20%. Their recognized antigens are unknown. The sample in question was CD4+ T cells from PBMCs cultured with HCoV-NL63 spike peptides, obtained after COVID-19 vaccination. The receptors come from a human donor who received a COVID-19 vaccine.

The chain uses TRBV23-1 and TRBJ1-1; possibly TRBD1 for D (5 bases). TRBV23-1 is an ORF for which the function is uncertain. The CDR3 has 13 residues. The ends were cut back, 6 bases at V and 1 base at J, with 9 bases in the middle. CDR3 sequence reads: CASSCGGNTEAFF. The CDR3, as DNA: TGCGCCAGCAGCTGCGGGGGGAACACTGAAGCTTTCTTT.

In its sample, this clone was seen once. The V and J genes are TRBV5-1 and TRBJ2-5; 9 bases map to TRBD2. V was pared by 3 bases and J by 0 bases, with 9 bases of the junction left unmatched. The CDR3 totals 17 residues. The germline V gene encodes CDR1 SGHRS and CDR2 YFSETQ. The CDR3 DNA is TGCGCCAGCAGCTCCTTAGCTAGCGGGAACAACCAAGAGACCCAGTACTTC. It specifies CASSSLASGNNQETQYF.

On this clone itself: The junction does not match germline at one end; this may be a read error. The V gene is TRBV28, the J gene TRBJ1-4; 7 positions agree with TRBD1. The V gene's germline CDR1 is MDHEN and CDR2 SYDVKM. This CDR3 comprises 12 residues. The CDR3 DNA sequence: TGTGCCAGCAGTTCGAGGACAGGAACAGGTCGTTTT. This encodes CASSSRTGTGRF.

The rearrangement joins TRBV7-2 to TRBJ1-1, with 9 bases aligning to TRBD1. J was trimmed by 4 bases and V by 5 bases; bases with no gene match: 5. This CDR3 has 14 amino acids. Germline-derived CDR1 and CDR2 are SGHTA and FQGNSA. CDR3 in amino acids: CASSPQGAGTEAFF. CDR3 in DNA: TGTGCCAGCAGCCCACAGGGGGCGGGCACTGAAGCTTTCTTT.